The text below deals with one T cell receptor beta chain. Within the sample, other DNA sequences also encode this same CDR3. V lost 4 bases to trimming and J lost 5 bases, with 11 bases between them. CDR1 is WNHNN, CDR2 SYGVQD, per germline (reference sequence). The CDR3 spans 13 residues. This entry comes from a study of blood T cell repertoires in COVID-19. Study context: Acute and convalescent COVID-19 samples came from the United States, Italy and Spain. PBMCs, B-cell-depleted T cells, or T cells were the source of the cDNA or gDNA that made up the material.

Authors' methods: Researchers report that nucleated cell counts were estimated from reference gene primer amplification. TCRdb's copy holds only in-frame clones and misses some; the assay was immunoSEQ multiplex PCR. V, J and clone size were drawn from that table, and D and trimming were deduced from the DNA. The repertoire holds about 150,000 clones, with roughly 89% as singletons. The genes are TRBV10-1 and TRBJ1-2, with a tentative D call TRBD1 (5 bases). The sample consisted of peripheral blood. The receptor's source is a woman aged 45-65 years with acute or convalescent COVID-19. The CDR3 here is CASSGDRGYGYTF. In nucleotides, the CDR3 is TGCGCCAGCAGTGGGGACCGGGGGTATGGCTACACCTTC.